The sequence of this TCR beta chain was determined in a study of T cell responses to AZD1222 COVID-19 vaccine. Study details: Second-dose schedules of about 4 or about 12 weeks were combined.

The germline gives CDR1 MDHEN, CDR2 SYDVKM. V lost 1 base, J lost 9 bases, and 5 bases stayed unmatched. The CDR3 runs 15 residues. Here immunoSEQ multiplex PCR was the method, and the copy in TCRdb shows in-frame clones only, minus some. The sample yields approximately 110,000 clones, more than 70% seen once. This chain links TRBV28 with TRBJ1-6, with 8 bases that match TRBD1. Specimen: peripheral blood, collected on day 0 of AZD1222 vaccination. This receptor was taken from an adult in good health. DNA of the CDR3: TGTGCCAGCAGTTTATATCAGGGGGCTAGTTCACCCCTCCACTTT. Its protein product is CASSLYQGASSPLHF.